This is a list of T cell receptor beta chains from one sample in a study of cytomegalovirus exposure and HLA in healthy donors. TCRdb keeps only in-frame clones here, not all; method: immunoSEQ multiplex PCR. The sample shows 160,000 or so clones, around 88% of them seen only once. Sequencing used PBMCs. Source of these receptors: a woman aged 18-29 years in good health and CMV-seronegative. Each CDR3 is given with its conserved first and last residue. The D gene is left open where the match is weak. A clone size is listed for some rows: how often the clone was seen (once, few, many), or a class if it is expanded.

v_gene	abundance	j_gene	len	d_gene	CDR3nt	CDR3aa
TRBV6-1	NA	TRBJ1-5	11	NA	TGTGCCAGCAGCAGGGGTCAGCCCCAGCATTTT	CASSRGQPQHF
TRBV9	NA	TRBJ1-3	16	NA	TGTGCCAGCAGCGTAGACGGTAGACTCTCTGGAAACACCATATATTTT	CASSVDGRLSGNTIYF
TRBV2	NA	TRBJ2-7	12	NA	TGTGCCAGCAGTGGCGAACCTTACGAGCAGTACTTC	CASSGEPYEQYF
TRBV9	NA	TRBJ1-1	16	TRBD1	TGTGCCAGCAGCGGGGGGACACAGGGGGTGAACACTGAAGCTTTCTTT	CASSGGTQGVNTEAFF
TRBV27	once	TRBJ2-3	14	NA	TGTGCCAGCAGCCTCCGGTATGAGTCAGATACGCAGTATTTT	CASSLRYESDTQYF
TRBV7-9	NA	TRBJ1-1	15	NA	TGTGCCAGCAGCCTGCAACAGGGATCGAACACTGAAGCTTTCTTT	CASSLQQGSNTEAFF
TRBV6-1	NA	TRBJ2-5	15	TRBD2	TGTGCCAGCAGTGAGTCTAGCGGGGGAGGGGAGACCCAGTACTTC	CASSESSGGGETQYF
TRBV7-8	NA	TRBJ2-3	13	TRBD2	TGTGCCAGCAGCGACGGGGGGACAGATACGCAGTATTTT	CASSDGGTDTQYF
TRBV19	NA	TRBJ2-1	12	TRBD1	TGTGCCACTCGGGACAGGGCCAATGAGCAGTTCTTC	CATRDRANEQFF
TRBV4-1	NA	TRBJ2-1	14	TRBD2	TGCGCCAGCAGCCAAGTATGGCGGGGGGGTGGGCAGTTCTTC	CASSQVWRGGGQFF
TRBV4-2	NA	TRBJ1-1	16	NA	TGTGCCAGCAGCCAAGAGTCGGGGGAAGCGAACACTGAAGCTTTCTTT	CASSQESGEANTEAFF
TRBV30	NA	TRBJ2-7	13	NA	TGTGCCTGGAAAGGCGCGGACTCCTACGAGCAGTACTTC	CAWKGADSYEQYF
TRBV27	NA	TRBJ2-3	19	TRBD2	TGTGCCAGCAGTCCAAGGGGACTAGCGGGAGGCGCTAGCACAGATACGCAGTATTTT	CASSPRGLAGGASTDTQYF
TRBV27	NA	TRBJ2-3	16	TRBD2	TGTGCCAGCAGTTTATTAGCGGGGGCTAGCACAGATACGCAGTATTTT	CASSLLAGASTDTQYF
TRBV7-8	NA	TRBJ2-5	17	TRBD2	TGTGCCAGCAGCCAGGGGACTAGCGGGGATATACAAGAGACCCAGTACTTC	CASSQGTSGDIQETQYF
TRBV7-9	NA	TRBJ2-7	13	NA	TGTGCCAGCAGCCCGGGAATGAACTACGAGCAGTACTTC	CASSPGMNYEQYF
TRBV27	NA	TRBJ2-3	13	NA	TGTGCCAGCACCCCCTCAGGGGGAGGTACGCAGTATTTT	CASTPSGGGTQYF
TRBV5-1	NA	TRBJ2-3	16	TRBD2	TGCGCCAGCAGCTTAGGGACTAGCGGGAGCACAGATACGCAGTATTTT	CASSLGTSGSTDTQYF
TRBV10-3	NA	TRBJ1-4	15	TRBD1	TGTGCCATCAGTGAGATGGGACAGGGGGATGAAAAACTGTTTTTT	CAISEMGQGDEKLFF
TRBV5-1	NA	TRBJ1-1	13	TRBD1	TGCGCCAGCAGCTTCGCCCAGGGGGCTGAAGCTTTCTTT	CASSFAQGAEAFF
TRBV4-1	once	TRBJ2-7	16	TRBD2	TGCGCCAGCAGCCAAGATAGCGCGGGAGTTCTTTACGAGCAGTACTTC	CASSQDSAGVLYEQYF
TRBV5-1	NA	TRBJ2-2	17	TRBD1	TGCGCCAGCAGCTTTTTGGGACAGGGGGTAAACACCGGGGAGCTGTTTTTT	CASSFLGQGVNTGELFF
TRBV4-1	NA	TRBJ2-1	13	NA	TGCGCCAGCAGCCAAGCTGCGATGGTCGAGCAGTTCTTC	CASSQAAMVEQFF
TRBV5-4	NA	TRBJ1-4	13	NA	TGTGCCAGCAGCTTTACGACAGACGAAAAACTGTTTTTT	CASSFTTDEKLFF
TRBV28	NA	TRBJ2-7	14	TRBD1	TGTGCCAGCAGTTTGGGGACAGGGACCGCCGAGCAGTACTTC	CASSLGTGTAEQYF
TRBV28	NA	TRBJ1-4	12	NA	TGTGCCAGCAGTTTCGGTAATGAAAAACTGTTTTTT	CASSFGNEKLFF
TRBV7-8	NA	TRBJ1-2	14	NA	TGTGCCAGCAGCTTAGCTCAGGGCGAGGTTGGCTACACCTTC	CASSLAQGEVGYTF
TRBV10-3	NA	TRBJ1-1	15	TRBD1	TGTGCCATCAGTGAGTCGGGACAGGGGAGGACTGAAGCTTTCTTT	CAISESGQGRTEAFF
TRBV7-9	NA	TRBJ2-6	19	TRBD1	TGTGCCAGCAGCCAAATTCCGGGACAGGGGGCGGCCGGGGCCAACGTCCTGACTTTC	CASSQIPGQGAAGANVLTF
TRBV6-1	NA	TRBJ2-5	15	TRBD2	TGTGCCAGCAGTGAAGAAATAGCCCGACGGGGGGAGCAGTACTTC	CASSEEIARRGEQYF